This TCR beta chain was identified during a study of T cells in Graves' hyperthyroidism and ophthalmopathy. For the study at large: The initial diagnosis was the point when peripheral blood was collected, ahead of any treatment. Regarding the study as a whole: Peripheral blood also featured most of the thyroid clonotypes expanded above 0.001.

CDR3 length: 12 residues. The V and J ends lost 5 bases and 5 bases respectively, with 12 bases between them. Germline CDR1 and CDR2: DFQATT and SNEGSKA (reference sequence). Template material for amplifying TCR beta CDR3 regions consisted of RNA transcripts. First-round RT-PCR with HTBI primers amplified the TCR CDR3 region. TCRdb redid the calling of the multiplex PCR reads with MiXCR, one entry per CDR3 protein. The repertoire holds about 380,000 distinct CDR3 sequences, with approximately 15% as singletons. This clonotype was counted many times. What it recognizes is unknown. This sequence joins TRBV20-1 and TRBJ1-1, with D hard to call. This sequence was found in a woman aged 60-75 years with Graves' hyperthyroidism. Material: blood. This CDR3 is CSAPKLGTEAFF. In DNA, the CDR3 is TGCAGTGCTCCCAAATTAGGAACTGAAGCTTTCTTT.